Sequencing of this T cell receptor (beta chain) was carried out in a study of blood T cell repertoires in COVID-19. Profiling relied on immunoSEQ multiplex PCR, and the TCRdb table lists in-frame clones only, not all of them. The table has approximately 170,000 clones, around 80% seen once. V gave up 5 bases and J gave up 6 bases; unmatched junction bases: 9. The length of the CDR3 is 15 residues. Germline V CDR1 and CDR2: SGHTA, FQGNSA. The chain has TRBV7-2 and TRBJ2-7, with TRBD2 matching 11 bases. The specimen was PBMCs or T cells enriched from blood (not recorded which). The clonotype was recovered from a woman in her sixties or seventies in a cohort exposed to, infected with or recovered from COVID-19 (not recorded which). The CDR3 DNA is TGTGCCAGCAGCCCATATAGCGGGAGGGCCTCCGAGCAGTACTTC. Its protein product is CASSPYSGRASEQYF.